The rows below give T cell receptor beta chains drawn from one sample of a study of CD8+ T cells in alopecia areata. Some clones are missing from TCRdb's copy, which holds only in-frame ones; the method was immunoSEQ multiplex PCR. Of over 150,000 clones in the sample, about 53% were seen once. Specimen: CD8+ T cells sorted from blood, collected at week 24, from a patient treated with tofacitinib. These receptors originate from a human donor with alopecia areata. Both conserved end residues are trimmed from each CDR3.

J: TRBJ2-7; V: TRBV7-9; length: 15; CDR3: ASSGTSGGHASYEQY
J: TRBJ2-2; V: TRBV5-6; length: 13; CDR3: ASSFRSSNTGELF
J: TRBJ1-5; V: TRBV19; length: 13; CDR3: ASSITAESNQPQH
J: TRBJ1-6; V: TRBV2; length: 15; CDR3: ASSAPSVGGGNSPLH
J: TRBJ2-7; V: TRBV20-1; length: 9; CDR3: SADDRYEQY
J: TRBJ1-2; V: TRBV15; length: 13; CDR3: ATSTDRRPTGGYT
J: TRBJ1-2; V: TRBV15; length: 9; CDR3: ATSRGDGYT
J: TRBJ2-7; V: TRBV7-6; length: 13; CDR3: ASSSGPGTAYEQY
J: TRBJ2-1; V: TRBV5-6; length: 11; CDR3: ASSWDRGDEQF
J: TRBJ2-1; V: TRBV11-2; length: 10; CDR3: ASRRGGREQF
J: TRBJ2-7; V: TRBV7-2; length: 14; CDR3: ASSLASGGSSYEQY
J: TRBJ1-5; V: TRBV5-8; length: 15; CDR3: ASSLEGGQGARQPQH
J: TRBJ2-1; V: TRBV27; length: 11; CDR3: ASSAGGYNEQF
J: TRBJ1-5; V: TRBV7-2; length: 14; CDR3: ASSQESGQDNQPQH
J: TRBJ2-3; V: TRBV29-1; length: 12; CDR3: SLYGLNNTDTQY
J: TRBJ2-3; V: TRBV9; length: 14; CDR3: ASSKTSGGGPDTQY
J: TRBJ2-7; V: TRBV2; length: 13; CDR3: ASSDQGASRNEQY
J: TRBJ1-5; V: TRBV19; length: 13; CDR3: ASSPPGQGHQPQH
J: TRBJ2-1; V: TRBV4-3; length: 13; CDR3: ASSQDRGDYNEQF
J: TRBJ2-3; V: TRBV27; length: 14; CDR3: ASSYAAGEYTDTQY
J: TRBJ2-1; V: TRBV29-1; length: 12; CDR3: SVALAGSYNEQF
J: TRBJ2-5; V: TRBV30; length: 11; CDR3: AWNTGEGETQY
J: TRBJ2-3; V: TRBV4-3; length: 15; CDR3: ASSQEPAGGSTDTQY
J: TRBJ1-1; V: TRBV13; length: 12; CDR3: ASSLAELNTEAF
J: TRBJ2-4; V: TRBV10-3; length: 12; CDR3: AISPTGSQNIQY
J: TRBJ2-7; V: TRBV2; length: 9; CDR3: ASSENYEQY
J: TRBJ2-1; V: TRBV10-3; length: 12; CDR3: AISDSLEYNEQF
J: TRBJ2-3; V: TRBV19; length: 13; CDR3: ASSTPSGGADTQY
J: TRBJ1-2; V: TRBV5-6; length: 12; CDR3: ASSFGTGPYGYT
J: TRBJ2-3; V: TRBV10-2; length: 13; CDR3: ASSLDGSRTDTQY
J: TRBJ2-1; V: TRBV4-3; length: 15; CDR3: ASSQVLAGGVYNEQF
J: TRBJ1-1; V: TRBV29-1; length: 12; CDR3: SVPGGRGGTEAF
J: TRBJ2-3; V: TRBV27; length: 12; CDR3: ASRRLSSTDTQY
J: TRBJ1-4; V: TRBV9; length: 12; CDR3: ASSVQGGSEKLF
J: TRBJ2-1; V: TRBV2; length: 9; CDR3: ASRLEREQF
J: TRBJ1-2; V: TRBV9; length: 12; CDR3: ASSVAGGQDGYT
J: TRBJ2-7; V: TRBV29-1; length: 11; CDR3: SALSGSFYEQY
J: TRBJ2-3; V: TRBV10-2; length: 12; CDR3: ASSSLSLADTQY
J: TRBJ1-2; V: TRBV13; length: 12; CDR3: ASSLRTGAYGYT
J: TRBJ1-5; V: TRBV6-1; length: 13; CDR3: ASSPVQGLNQPQH